This T cell receptor (beta chain) came from a study of cytomegalovirus exposure and HLA in healthy donors. On the study more broadly: Most genotyped donors, roughly 83% of about 360, had Caucasian-associated genetic ancestry.

Study conclusions and caveats: Analyzed later, association rates of TCRs varied across HLA loci, with DRB1 most and HLA-C fewest. Later analysis suggested links between common viral pathogens and several top significant clusters.

A multiplex PCR was run with 60 Vbeta primers and 13 Jbeta primers. Sequencing was performed with immunoSEQ multiplex PCR; in TCRdb, only in-frame clones are kept and a portion is missing. The sample yields 150,000 to 200,000 clones, 75% to 85% seen once. Germline trimming cut 2 bases from V and 0 bases from J; bases unmatched to any gene: 1. CDR3 length: 14 residues. Germline CDR1 is MNHNY and CDR2 is SVGAGI (reference sequence). As concerns this clone: Its antigen remains unknown.

This receptor was obtained from a woman aged 45 to 65 in good health and CMV-seronegative. Material: PBMCs. V is TRBV6-6 and J is TRBJ2-7; 7 bases are shared with TRBD1. The CDR3 DNA follows: TGTGCCAGCAGTTACGGGGACAGCTCCTACGAGCAGTACTTC. Its translation is CASSYGDSSYEQYF.